These 16 T cell receptor beta chains came from one sample sequenced in a study of vaccination effects on CD4 cells after COVID-19. These receptors are not linked to any known antigen. Subsequent to a culture period of about nine days, CD4+ T cells were isolated. Subjects were given two BNT162b2 or mRNA-1273 vaccine doses. Data came from immunoSEQ multiplex PCR; TCRdb stores just in-frame clones and leaves some out. The sample yields some 70,000 clones, less than 80% seen once. The sequenced sample was CD4+ T cells from PBMCs cultured without peptide, obtained after COVID-19 vaccination. The receptors originated from a human donor who received a COVID-19 vaccine.

The genes are TRBV2 and TRBJ1-6; D gene uncertain. CDR1 is SNHLY and CDR2 is FYNNEI in the germline V gene. V was shortened by 5 bases and J by 0 bases, with 8 bases between the two germline ends. The CDR3 sequence is 15 residues long. The CDR3: CASSSEHSYNSPLHF. In DNA form, the CDR3 reads TGTGCCAGCAGTTCAGAACACTCCTATAATTCACCCCTCCACTTT. Combining the CDR3 with reference TRBV2 and TRBJ1-6 gives the whole variable domain EPEVTQTPSHQVTQMGQEVILRCVPISNHLYFYWYRQILGQKVEFLVSFYNNEISEKSEIFDDQFSVERPDGSNFTLKIRSTKLEDSAMYFCASSSEHSYNSPLHFGNGTRLTVT.

The J gene is TRBJ1-1, the V gene TRBV5-6; D not resolved. The CDR3 totals 15 residues. The V end was cut by 2 bases, the J end by 1 base, with 12 bases between. Germline V gene data show CDR1 as SGHDT and CDR2 as YYEEEE. CDR3 sequence reads: CASSFRMYPNTEAFF. Written as DNA, the CDR3 is TGTGCCAGCAGCTTCCGGATGTATCCGAACACTGAAGCTTTCTTT.

This chain uses TRBV14 with TRBJ1-1; no reliable D call. Germline CDR1 and CDR2: SGHDN and FVKESK. The CDR3 runs to 13 residues. Between the trimmed V and J ends, which lost 0 bases and 2 bases, there was a span of 4 bases. The CDR3 spells CASSQEYNTEAFF. The CDR3 DNA reads as TGTGCCAGCAGCCAAGAGTACAACACTGAAGCTTTCTTT.

The rearrangement links TRBV6-1 to TRBJ1-1; no reliable D call. V lost 0 bases and J lost 5, with 10 bases in between. The CDR3 is 14 amino acids. The V gene's germline CDR1 is MNHNS and CDR2 SASEGT. The CDR3 bases are TGTGCCAGCAGTGAAGCGGTGTTCGGTACTGAAGCTTTCTTT. Translating gives CASSEAVFGTEAFF.

The chain uses TRBV18 and TRBJ1-5; D unclear. There are 16 residues in the CDR3. CDR1 is KGHSH and CDR2 is LQKENI in the germline V gene. V was pared by 5 bases and J by 0 bases, with 14 bases between. The CDR3 loop is CASSAYRGSSNQPQHF. Here the CDR3 DNA reads TGTGCCAGCTCAGCCTACAGAGGATCTAGCAATCAGCCCCAGCATTTT.

The CDR3, as DNA: TGCGCCAGTAAAAGCGGGGTCAACACAGATACGCAGTATTTT. It codes for CASKSGVNTDTQYF. The chain recombines TRBV5-1 with TRBJ2-3, with 7 nucleotides matching TRBD2. CDR1 SGHRS and CDR2 YFSETQ come from the germline V gene. With 8 bases clipped from V and 2 bases from J, the junction kept 8 bases outside the gene matches. The CDR3 loop spans 14 amino acids.

This chain links TRBV4-2 with TRBJ1-6; perhaps TRBD1 as D (5 bases). The germline gives CDR1 LGHNA, CDR2 YNFKEQ. Trimming pared 4 bases from V and 8 bases from J, leaving 12 bases between. There are 14 residues in the CDR3. CDR3 loop: CASSREGTYSPLHF. In DNA, the CDR3 is TGTGCCAGCAGCCGAGAGGGGACCTATTCACCCCTCCACTTT.

The chain uses TRBV6-6 and TRBJ2-3; tentative D call: TRBD2 (5 bases). Per the germline V gene, CDR1 is MNHNY and CDR2 is SVGAGI (reference sequence). The V and J ends lost 8 bases and 3 bases respectively, with 18 bases between them. This CDR3 is built from 15 residues. The CDR3: CASGGGYRTTDTQYF. The DNA of the CDR3 is TGTGCCAGCGGCGGAGGCTACCGTACAACAGATACGCAGTATTTT.

The rearrangement links TRBV7-8 to TRBJ2-7, with D perhaps being TRBD1 or TRBD2 (5 bases each). V was shortened by 5 bases and J by 0 bases, with 14 bases between the two germline ends. CDR1 and CDR2 (germline): SGHVS, FQNEAQ. The CDR3 loop spans 15 amino acids. The CDR3 is CASSLGVGDSYEQYV. In DNA, the CDR3 is TGTGCCAGCAGCCTTGGGGTGGGGGACTCCTACGAGCAGTACGTC.

The chain has TRBV18 and TRBJ1-6, with 8 bases fitting TRBD1. CDR3 size: 14 residues. CDR1 is KGHSH, CDR2 LQKENI, per germline. V shed 6 bases, J shed 7 bases, and the junction held 5 bases outside the gene matches. DNA of the CDR3: TGTGCCAGCTCGCAGGACAGGGTCAATTCACCCCTCCACTTT. It specifies CASSQDRVNSPLHF.

This rearrangement joins TRBV2 to TRBJ1-2; the D is unclear. Germline CDR1 and CDR2: SNHLY and FYNNEI. V was trimmed by 6 bases and J by 0 bases, leaving 11 bases between them. The CDR3 has 14 residues. The CDR3 sequence: CASSSGVPNYGYTF. The CDR3 region has the DNA TGTGCCAGCAGCTCAGGCGTCCCTAACTATGGCTACACCTTC.

This clone was found once. The chain is built from TRBV5-5 and TRBJ2-5, with D possibly TRBD2 on 5 matching bases. Per germline, CDR1 SGHKS and CDR2 YYEKEE (reference sequence). V lost 5 bases and J lost 1, with 15 bases in between. This CDR3 is 15 amino acids long. The CDR3 protein is CASRWTGNGQETQYF. As DNA, the CDR3 is TGTGCCAGCAGATGGACTGGAAATGGCCAAGAGACCCAGTACTTC.

CDR3 residues: CASSLSGRESYGYTF. The CDR3 nucleotides read TGTGCCAGCAGTTTATCCGGCAGGGAAAGCTATGGCTACACCTTC. The gene calls are TRBV28 and TRBJ1-2, with D possibly TRBD1 on 5 matching bases. Germline assignment: CDR1 MDHEN and CDR2 SYDVKM. This CDR3 is 15 amino acids long. V lost 1 base and J 4 bases, leaving 13 bases between the germline ends.

The chain carries TRBV5-1 and TRBJ1-2; D is unclear. The length of the CDR3 is 14 residues. V shed 1 base and J shed 2 bases, with 9 bases lying between them. Germline V gene sequence: CDR1 SGHRS, CDR2 YFSETQ. CDR3 DNA: TGCGCCAGCAGCTTGCCCCAGCTCAACTATGGCTACACCTTC. Translation gives CASSLPQLNYGYTF.

The genes are TRBV5-1 and TRBJ2-2; 7 bases map to TRBD2. Per germline, CDR1 SGHRS and CDR2 YFSETQ. J lost 2 bases, V lost 7 bases, and 11 bases had no gene match. CDR3 length equals 16 residues. This CDR3 reads CASSPTGLGNTGELFF. The CDR3 DNA is TGCGCCAGCTCACCCACAGGACTAGGTAACACCGGGGAGCTGTTTTTT.

The chain has TRBV20-1 and TRBJ2-5; 9 nucleotides match TRBD1. The germline V gene has CDR1 DFQATT and CDR2 SNEGSKA (reference sequence). The CDR3 is 16 residues long. Germline trimming cut 3 bases from V and 0 bases from J; bases unmatched to any gene: 8. This chain's CDR3 is CSASDATGGYQETQYF. CDR3 coding DNA: TGCAGTGCTAGTGATGCGACAGGGGGTTACCAAGAGACCCAGTACTTC.